Sequencing of this T cell receptor beta chain was carried out in a study of blood T cell repertoires in COVID-19. V lost 8 bases, J lost 4 bases, and 14 bases lay in between. The CDR3 contains 13 residues. Looked up from germline, CDR1 is MDHEN and CDR2 is SYDVKM. In the study's own analysis: Amplified reference gene primers provided the basis for estimating nucleated cell counts. Clones were sequenced by immunoSEQ multiplex PCR, and TCRdb holds only the in-frame ones, with some missing. D and trimming were read from the DNA, whereas the V and J calls and clone size are those reported in that table. The sample yields roughly 200,000 clones, more than 70% seen once.

Material for sequencing was peripheral blood. The TCR was taken from a woman at least 80 years old with active or convalescent COVID-19. The chain recombines TRBV28 with TRBJ1-2; no clear D gene. CDR3: CASWQEVGYGYTF. In DNA, the CDR3 is TGTGCCAGCTGGCAGGAAGTAGGCTATGGCTACACCTTC.